Listed here is a single T cell receptor (beta chain). The antigen remains undetermined. The data are from a study of cytomegalovirus exposure and HLA in healthy donors. Germline V gene lookup returns CDR1 MGHRA and CDR2 YSYEKL. Trimming took 4 bases from V and 2 from J, leaving 9 bases between them. The CDR3 totals 15 residues. Points from the study as a whole: A few CMV-associated chains proved CMV antigen-specific in vitro.

Clones were read by immunoSEQ multiplex PCR, and TCRdb kept only the in-frame ones, dropping some. The profile shows roughly 200,000 clones, about 81% of them singletons. The sample taken for sequencing was PBMCs. The source is a woman between 25 and 40 years old in good health and CMV-seronegative. The J gene is TRBJ2-6, the V gene TRBV4-1; maybe TRBD1 (5 bases). In DNA form, the CDR3 reads TGCGCCAGCAGCCGACAGACAGCTGGGGCCAACGTCCTGACTTTC. Translated, it gives CASSRQTAGANVLTF.